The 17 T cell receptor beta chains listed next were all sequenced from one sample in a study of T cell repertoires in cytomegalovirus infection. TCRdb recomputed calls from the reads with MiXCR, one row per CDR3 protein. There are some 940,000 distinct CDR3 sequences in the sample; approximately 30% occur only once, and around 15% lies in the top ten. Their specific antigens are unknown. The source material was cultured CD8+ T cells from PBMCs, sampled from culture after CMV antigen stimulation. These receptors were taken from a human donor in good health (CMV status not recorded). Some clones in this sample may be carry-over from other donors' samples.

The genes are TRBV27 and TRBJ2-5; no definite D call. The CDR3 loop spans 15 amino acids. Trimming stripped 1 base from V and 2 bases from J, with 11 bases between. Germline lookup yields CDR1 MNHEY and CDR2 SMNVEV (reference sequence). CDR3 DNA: TGTGCCAGCAGTTTATACTTTTCACCACAAGAGACCCAGTACTTC. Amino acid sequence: CASSLYFSPQETQYF.

CDR3: CASSDPPFYRDYEQYV. In DNA, the CDR3 is TGTGCCAGCAGTGACCCCCCTTTTTACAGGGATTACGAGCAGTACGTC. V usage is TRBV2 and J usage is TRBJ2-7, with D perhaps TRBD1 (6 bases). The V end was cut by 3 bases, the J end by 4 bases, with 19 bases between. The CDR3 loop spans 16 amino acids. In germline, CDR1 is SNHLY, CDR2 FYNNEI.

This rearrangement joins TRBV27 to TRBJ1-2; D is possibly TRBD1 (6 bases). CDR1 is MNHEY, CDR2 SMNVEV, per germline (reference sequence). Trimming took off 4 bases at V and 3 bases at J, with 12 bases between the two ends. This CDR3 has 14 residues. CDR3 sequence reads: CASSSRQEDYGYTF. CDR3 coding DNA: TGTGCCAGCAGTTCCCGACAGGAGGACTATGGCTACACCTTC.

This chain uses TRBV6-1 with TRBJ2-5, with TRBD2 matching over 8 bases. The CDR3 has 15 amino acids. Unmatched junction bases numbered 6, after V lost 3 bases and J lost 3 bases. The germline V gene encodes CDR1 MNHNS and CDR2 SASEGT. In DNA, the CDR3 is TGTGCCAGCAGTGAGTCCCCGGGACTAGAAGAGACCCAGTACTTC. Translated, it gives CASSESPGLEETQYF.

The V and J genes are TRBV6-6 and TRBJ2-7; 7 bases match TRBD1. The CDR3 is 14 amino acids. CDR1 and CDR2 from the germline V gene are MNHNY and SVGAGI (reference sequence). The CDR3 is CVSSPLGQSYEQYV. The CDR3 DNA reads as TGTGTCAGCAGTCCCCTGGGACAGTCCTACGAGCAGTACGTC.

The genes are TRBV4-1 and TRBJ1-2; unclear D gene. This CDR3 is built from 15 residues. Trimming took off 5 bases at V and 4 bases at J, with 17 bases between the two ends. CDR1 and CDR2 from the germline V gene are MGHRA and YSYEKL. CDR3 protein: CASSSRTGPLYGYTF. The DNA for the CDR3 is TGCGCCAGCAGCTCACGAACCGGCCCCCTCTATGGCTACACCTTC.

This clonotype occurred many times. The DNA for the CDR3 is TGTGCCAGCAGCTTAGGGGGGACAACCTACAATGAGCAGTTCTTC. It yields the protein CASSLGGTTYNEQFF. The rearrangement uses TRBV7-9 and TRBJ2-1; tentative D call: TRBD1 (6 bases). The germline V gene encodes CDR1 SEHNR and CDR2 FQNEAQ (reference sequence). The CDR3 runs 15 residues. Trimming took 1 base from V and 2 from J, leaving 9 bases between them.

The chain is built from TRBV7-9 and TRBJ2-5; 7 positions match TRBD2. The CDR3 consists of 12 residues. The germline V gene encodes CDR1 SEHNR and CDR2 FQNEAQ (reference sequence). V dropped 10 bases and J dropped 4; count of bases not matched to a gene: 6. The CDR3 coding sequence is TGTGCCAACGGGGGGATGTTAGAGACCCAGTACTTC. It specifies CANGGMLETQYF. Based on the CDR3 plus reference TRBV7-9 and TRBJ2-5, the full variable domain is DTGVSQNPRHKITKRGQNVTFRCDPISEHNRLYWYRQTLGQGPEFLTYFQNEAQLEKSRLLSDRFSAERPKGSFSTLEIQRTEQGDSAMYLCANGGMLETQYFGPGTRLLVL.

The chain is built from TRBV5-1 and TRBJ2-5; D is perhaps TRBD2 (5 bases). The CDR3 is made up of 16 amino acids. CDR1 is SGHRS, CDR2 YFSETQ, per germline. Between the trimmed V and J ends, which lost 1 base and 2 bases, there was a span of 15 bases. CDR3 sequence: CASSLNPGLLQETQYF. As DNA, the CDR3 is TGCGCCAGCAGCTTGAACCCAGGACTGCTACAAGAGACCCAGTACTTC.

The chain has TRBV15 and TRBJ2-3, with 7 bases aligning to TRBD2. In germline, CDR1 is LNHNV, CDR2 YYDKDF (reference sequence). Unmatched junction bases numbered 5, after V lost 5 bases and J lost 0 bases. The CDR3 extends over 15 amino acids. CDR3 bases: TGTGCCACCAGCCCTCTCGGGGGGAGCACAGATACGCAGTATTTT. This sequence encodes CATSPLGGSTDTQYF.

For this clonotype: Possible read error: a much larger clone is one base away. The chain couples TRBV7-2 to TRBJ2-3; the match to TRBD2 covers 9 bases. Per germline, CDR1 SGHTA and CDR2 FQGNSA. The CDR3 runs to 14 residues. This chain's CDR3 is CASSRGGGLDMQYF. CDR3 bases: TGTGCCAGCAGCCGCGGGGGGGGATTGGATATGCAGTATTTT.

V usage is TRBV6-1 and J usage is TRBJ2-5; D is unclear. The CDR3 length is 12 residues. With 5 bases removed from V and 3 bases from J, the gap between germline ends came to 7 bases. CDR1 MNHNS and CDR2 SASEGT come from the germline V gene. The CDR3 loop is CASSSAKETQYF. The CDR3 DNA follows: TGTGCCAGCAGTTCGGCAAAAGAGACCCAGTACTTC.

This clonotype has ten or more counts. CDR3 DNA sequence: TGTGCCAGCAGTTACTCGTGGCAGGGGGCCGGAGAGACCCAGTACTTC. Protein sequence: CASSYSWQGAGETQYF. The chain combines TRBV6-5 with TRBJ2-5; 8 nucleotides line up with TRBD1. V lost 0 bases, J lost 4 bases, and 7 bases stayed unmatched. The length of the CDR3 is 16 residues. Per the germline V gene, CDR1 is MNHEY and CDR2 is SVGAGI.

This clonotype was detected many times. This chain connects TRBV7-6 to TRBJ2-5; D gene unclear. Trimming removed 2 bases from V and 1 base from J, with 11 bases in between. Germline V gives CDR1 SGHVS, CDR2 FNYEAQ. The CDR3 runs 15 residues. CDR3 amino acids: CASSLILTPQETQYF. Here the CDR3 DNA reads TGTGCCAGCAGCTTAATTCTAACCCCCCAAGAGACCCAGTACTTC.

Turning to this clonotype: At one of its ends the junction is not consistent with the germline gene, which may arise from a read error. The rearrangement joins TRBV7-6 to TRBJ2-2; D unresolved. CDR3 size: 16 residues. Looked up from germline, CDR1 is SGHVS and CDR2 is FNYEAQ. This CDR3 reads CASSVSPLLFTGELFF. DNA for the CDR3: TGTGCTAGCAGCGTAAGTCCCCTGCTATTCACCGGGGAGCTGTTTTTT.

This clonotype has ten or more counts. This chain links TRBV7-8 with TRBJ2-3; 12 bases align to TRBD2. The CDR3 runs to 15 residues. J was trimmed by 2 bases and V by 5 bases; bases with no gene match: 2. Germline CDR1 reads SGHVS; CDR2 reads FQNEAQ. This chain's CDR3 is CASSTSGGPTDTQYF. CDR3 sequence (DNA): TGTGCCAGCAGCACTAGCGGGGGGCCCACAGATACGCAGTATTTT.

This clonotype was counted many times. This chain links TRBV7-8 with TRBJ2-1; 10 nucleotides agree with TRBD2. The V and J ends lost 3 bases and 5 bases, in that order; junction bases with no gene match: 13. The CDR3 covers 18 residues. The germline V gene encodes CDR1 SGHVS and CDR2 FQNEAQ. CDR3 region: CASSFRRKSGGVNNEQFF. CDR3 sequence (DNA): TGTGCCAGCAGCTTTAGGAGGAAAAGCGGGGGGGTAAACAATGAGCAGTTCTTC.